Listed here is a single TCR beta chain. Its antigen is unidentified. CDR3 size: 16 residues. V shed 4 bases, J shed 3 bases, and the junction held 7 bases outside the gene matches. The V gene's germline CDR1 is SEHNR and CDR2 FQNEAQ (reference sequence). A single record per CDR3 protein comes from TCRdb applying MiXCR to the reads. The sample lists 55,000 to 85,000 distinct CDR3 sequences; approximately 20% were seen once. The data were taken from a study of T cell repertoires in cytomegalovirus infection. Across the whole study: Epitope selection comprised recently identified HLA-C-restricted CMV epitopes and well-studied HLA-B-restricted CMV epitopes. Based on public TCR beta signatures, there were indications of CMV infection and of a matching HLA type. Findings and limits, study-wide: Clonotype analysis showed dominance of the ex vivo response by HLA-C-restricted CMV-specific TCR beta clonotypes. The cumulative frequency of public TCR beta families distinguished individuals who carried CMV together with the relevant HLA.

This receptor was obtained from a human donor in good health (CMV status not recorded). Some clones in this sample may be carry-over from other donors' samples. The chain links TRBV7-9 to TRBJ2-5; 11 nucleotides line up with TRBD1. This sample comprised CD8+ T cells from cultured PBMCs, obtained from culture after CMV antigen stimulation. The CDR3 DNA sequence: TGTGCCAGCAGCTCTCCGGACAGGGGGCGAGAAGAGACCCAGTACTTC. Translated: CASSSPDRGREETQYF.